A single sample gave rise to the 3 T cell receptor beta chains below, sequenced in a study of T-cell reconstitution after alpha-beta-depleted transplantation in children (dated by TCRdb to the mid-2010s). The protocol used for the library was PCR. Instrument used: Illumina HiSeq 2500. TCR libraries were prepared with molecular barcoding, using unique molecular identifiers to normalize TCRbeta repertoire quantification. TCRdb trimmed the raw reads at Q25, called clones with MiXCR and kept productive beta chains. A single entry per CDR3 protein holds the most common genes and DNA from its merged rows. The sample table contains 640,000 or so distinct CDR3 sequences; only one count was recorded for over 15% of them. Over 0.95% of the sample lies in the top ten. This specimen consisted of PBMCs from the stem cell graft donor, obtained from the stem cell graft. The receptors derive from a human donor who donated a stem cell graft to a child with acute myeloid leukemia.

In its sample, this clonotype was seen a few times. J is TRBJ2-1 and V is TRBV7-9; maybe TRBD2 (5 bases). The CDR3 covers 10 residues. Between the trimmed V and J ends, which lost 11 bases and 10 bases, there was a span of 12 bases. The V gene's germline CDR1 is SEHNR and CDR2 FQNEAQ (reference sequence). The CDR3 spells CAPSEGEQFF. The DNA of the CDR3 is TGTGCCCCTTCCGAGGGAGAGCAGTTCTTC.

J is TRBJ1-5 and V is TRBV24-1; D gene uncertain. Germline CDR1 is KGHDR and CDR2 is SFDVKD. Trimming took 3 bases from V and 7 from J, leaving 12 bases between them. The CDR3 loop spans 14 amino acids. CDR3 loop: CATSDDMGGQPQHF. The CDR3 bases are TGTGCCACCAGTGATGATATGGGCGGCCAGCCCCAGCATTTT.

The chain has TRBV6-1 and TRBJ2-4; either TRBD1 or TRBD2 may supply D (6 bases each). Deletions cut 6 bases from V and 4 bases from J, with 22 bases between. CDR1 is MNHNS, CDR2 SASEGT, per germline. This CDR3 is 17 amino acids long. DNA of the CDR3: TGTGCCAGCAGCCTAGGCGGAGGGGGGCGCGGGAAAAACATTCAGTACTTC. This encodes CASSLGGGGRGKNIQYF.